This entry lists 3 T cell receptor beta chains sequenced from one sample in a study of cytomegalovirus exposure and HLA in healthy donors. Both 60 Vbeta primers and 13 Jbeta primers went into the PCR. TCRdb's table, derived via immunoSEQ multiplex PCR, lists solely in-frame clones and lacks some. The sample records around 75,000 clones, about 70% being singletons. The sample comprised PBMCs. The source of these receptors is a man between 18 and 29 years old in good health and CMV-seronegative.

The chain has TRBV9 and TRBJ2-3; D uncertain. The germline CDR1 and CDR2 sequences are SGDLS and YYNGEE. This CDR3 is built from 16 residues. Trimming took 0 bases from V and 0 from J, leaving 11 bases between them. In DNA, the CDR3 is TGTGCCAGCAGCGTAGACCCGCGAGCTAGCACAGATACGCAGTATTTT. It codes for CASSVDPRASTDTQYF. The variable domain in full, with the rest retrieved from reference TRBV9 and TRBJ2-3, is DSGVTQTPKHLITATGQRVTLRCSPRSGDLSVYWYQQSLDQGLQFLIQYYNGEERAKGNILERFSAQQFPDLHSELNLSSLELGDSALYFCASSVDPRASTDTQYFGPGTRLTVL.

This chain uses TRBV25-1 with TRBJ1-4; D may be TRBD1 (5 bases). The CDR3 runs to 14 residues. Between the trimmed V and J ends, which lost 6 bases and 0 bases, there was a span of 8 bases. CDR1 and CDR2 from the germline V gene are MGHDK and SYGVNS. The CDR3 loop reads CASRTGTTNEKLFF. CDR3 sequence (DNA): TGTGCCAGCAGAACAGGCACAACTAATGAAAAACTGTTTTTT.

This clone was detected a few times. V and J are TRBV4-3 and TRBJ2-4, with 7 positions matching TRBD1. With 4 bases clipped from V and 3 bases from J, the junction kept 15 bases outside the gene matches. The CDR3 has 18 residues. Germline CDR1 is LGHNA and CDR2 is YSLEER. The CDR3 nucleotides are TGCGCCAGCAGCCTCCGTATGACAGGGAAAGTCGGCAAAAACATTCAGTACTTC. It translates to CASSLRMTGKVGKNIQYF.